This TCR beta chain was sequenced during a study of cytomegalovirus exposure and HLA in healthy donors. Primers included in the PCR were 60 Vbeta and 13 Jbeta primers. Repertoires were generated with immunoSEQ multiplex PCR, while TCRdb's copy carries only in-frame clones and drops some. The sample contains around 200,000 clones, approximately 70% of which appear only once. CDR3 length: 13 residues. Germline CDR1 is LGHNA and CDR2 is YSLEER. V was pared by 4 bases and J by 8 bases, with 12 bases between. Study-wide points: In terms of immune exposure information, only CMV serostatus was available. It has been reported that TCR beta sequences accurately predicted the HLA-A and HLA-B alleles of most subjects. The study put roughly 160 TCR beta chains on its list as cytomegalovirus-associated. A few chains linked to CMV were shown in vitro to be specific for CMV antigens.

The table lists this clone with a count of one. The antigen is not known. This chain uses TRBV4-3 with TRBJ2-1, with D unclear. This clonotype was sampled from a middle-aged man in good health and CMV-seropositive. Sequenced sample: PBMCs. The CDR3 loop is CASSLERRDEQFF. The CDR3 bases are TGCGCCAGCAGCCTAGAGAGGAGAGATGAGCAGTTCTTC.